This entry lists 21 T cell receptor beta chains sequenced from one sample in a study of cytomegalovirus exposure and HLA in healthy donors. This PCR relied on a set of 60 Vbeta primers and 13 Jbeta primers. Profiling relied on immunoSEQ multiplex PCR, and the TCRdb table lists in-frame clones only, not all of them. Of 100,000 to 150,000 clones listed, roughly 80% are singletons. Sequenced material: PBMCs. The receptors originated from a female donor in good health and CMV-seronegative.

The chain carries TRBV5-1 and TRBJ2-5; a possible D gene is TRBD1 (6 bases). This CDR3 comprises 15 residues. CDR1 and CDR2 (germline): SGHRS, YFSETQ. Trimming stripped 1 base from V and 3 bases from J, with 13 bases between. In DNA form, the CDR3 reads TGCGCCAGCAGCTTGAGGGTGGGGGCTAAAGAGACCCAGTACTTC. As protein: CASSLRVGAKETQYF.

V usage is TRBV19 and J usage is TRBJ2-1, with 7 bases fitting TRBD1. Looked up from germline, CDR1 is LNHDA and CDR2 is SQIVND (reference sequence). CDR3 size: 13 residues. Germline trimming cut 6 bases from V and 7 bases from J; bases unmatched to any gene: 6. CDR3 bases: TGTGCCAGTAGCACGACAGGGTTGAATGAGCAGTTCTTC. This translates into CASSTTGLNEQFF.

This chain links TRBV7-2 with TRBJ2-1, with TRBD2 as a possible D gene (5 bases). CDR1 is SGHTA and CDR2 is FQGNSA in the germline V gene. Trimming stripped 5 bases from V and 5 bases from J, with 19 bases between. This CDR3 is 16 amino acids long. DNA of the CDR3: TGTGCCAGCAGCCTCCGAGGGCGGTCCCTTCACAATGAGCAGTTCTTC. It yields the protein CASSLRGRSLHNEQFF.

Here the CDR3 DNA reads TGTGCCAGTAGTGGAAACGCACAGCCTAATGAAAAACTGTTTTTT. Protein: CASSGNAQPNEKLFF. This chain links TRBV19 with TRBJ1-4; D is unresolved. Germline CDR1 reads LNHDA; CDR2 reads SQIVND (reference sequence). V was pared by 5 bases and J by 3 bases, with 13 bases between. This CDR3 spans 15 amino acids. The full variable domain, completed using reference TRBV19 and TRBJ1-4, is DGGITQSPKYLFRKEGQNVTLSCEQNLNHDAMYWYRQDPGQGLRLIYYSQIVNDFQKGDIAEGYSVSREKKESFPLTVTSAQKNPTAFYLCASSGNAQPNEKLFFGSGTQLSVL.

The chain carries TRBV7-6 and TRBJ1-2; 7 bases agree with TRBD1. The V gene's germline CDR1 is SGHVS and CDR2 FNYEAQ. This CDR3 is 14 amino acids long. The J segment lost 8 bases and the V segment lost 3 bases, leaving 9 bases of the junction unmatched. The CDR3 DNA follows: TGTGCCAGCAGCTTTGGTAGGGGGCAGGGAGGCTACACCTTC. Its protein product is CASSFGRGQGGYTF.

CDR3 sequence: CASSLQAQNDEAFF. The CDR3 DNA reads TGCGCCAGCAGCTTACAGGCCCAAAATGATGAAGCTTTCTTT. The gene calls are TRBV5-1 and TRBJ1-1; perhaps TRBD1 as D (5 bases). Trimming shortened V by 2 bases and J by 7 bases, and 15 bases separated the two germline ends. Germline V gives CDR1 SGHRS, CDR2 YFSETQ. The CDR3 runs 14 residues.

This clone was detected only a few times. The V call is TRBV2, the J call TRBJ1-2, with 7 positions matching TRBD1. The length of the CDR3 is 12 residues. Germline CDR1 and CDR2: SNHLY and FYNNEI. The ends lost 5 bases at V and 8 bases at J; junction bases unmatched: 5. DNA of the CDR3: TGTGCCAGCAGTACAGGGGTCGGCGGCTACACCTTC. This encodes CASSTGVGGYTF.

J is TRBJ2-2 and V is TRBV2; 7 bases are a match to TRBD1. Germline V gives CDR1 SNHLY, CDR2 FYNNEI. This CDR3 is built from 13 residues. Losses at the gene ends were 10 bases for V and 8 bases for J; bases not matched to a gene: 10. The CDR3 region has the DNA TGTGCCACCCTAGGGGCGACAGGGGGGGAGCTGTTTTTT. Protein product: CATLGATGGELFF.

The genes are TRBV5-1 and TRBJ2-3; perhaps TRBD1 as D (7 bases). Per germline, CDR1 SGHRS and CDR2 YFSETQ. V lost 1 base and J 1 base, leaving 16 bases between the germline ends. The CDR3 is 17 residues long. The CDR3 region is CASSLRGRSGGTDTQYF. In DNA form, the CDR3 reads TGCGCCAGCAGCTTGAGGGGGCGTAGCGGAGGCACAGATACGCAGTATTTT.

CDR3 sequence reads: CASSLTGTSRYNEQFF. The DNA for the CDR3 is TGTGCCAGCAGCTTGACCGGGACTAGCAGATACAATGAGCAGTTCTTC. This rearrangement joins TRBV5-8 to TRBJ2-1; 9 nucleotides match TRBD2. CDR1 is SGHTS, CDR2 YDEGEE, per germline. Losses at the gene ends were 1 base for V and 4 bases for J; bases not matched to a gene: 6. CDR3 length: 16 residues.

V usage is TRBV6-4 and J usage is TRBJ1-6; D not resolved. V lost 6 bases and J 8 bases, leaving 8 bases between the germline ends. The CDR3 totals 12 residues. CDR1 is MRHNA, CDR2 SNTAGT, per germline. The CDR3 coding sequence is TGTGCCAGCAGGGACGAGGATTCACCCCTCCACTTT. This codes for CASRDEDSPLHF.

This clone was seen only once. The genes are TRBV7-3 and TRBJ2-2; 9 bases are a match to TRBD1. V was pared by 7 bases and J by 0 bases, with 9 bases of the junction left unmatched. The CDR3 extends over 17 amino acids. CDR1 is SGHTA and CDR2 is FQGTGA in the germline V gene. CDR3 bases: TGTGCCAGCACCGCAACAGGGGGCGTAGCGAACACCGGGGAGCTGTTTTTT. Translating gives CASTATGGVANTGELFF. The whole variable domain, filled in from reference TRBV7-3 and TRBJ2-2, reads GAGVSQTPSNKVTEKGKYVELRCDPISGHTALYWYRQSLGQGPEFLIYFQGTGAADDSGLPNDRFFAVRPEGSVSTLKIQRTERGDSAVYLCASTATGGVANTGELFFGEGSRLTVL.

V is TRBV28 and J is TRBJ2-7; TRBD1 matches 9 bases. Germline CDR1 MDHEN, CDR2 SYDVKM. V was pared by 0 bases and J by 4 bases, with 4 bases of the junction left unmatched. This CDR3 is built from 15 residues. CDR3 bases: TGTGCCAGCAGTTTATGGACAGGGGGTAGGTACGAGCAGTACTTC. This gives the protein CASSLWTGGRYEQYF.

This clone was observed a few times. The chain employs TRBV5-5 and TRBJ2-7, with 8 bases lining up with TRBD1. Germline V lookup: CDR1 SGHKS, CDR2 YYEKEE (reference sequence). V was pared by 3 bases and J by 3 bases, with 5 bases of the junction left unmatched. This CDR3 has 14 residues. The CDR3 DNA is TGTGCCAGCAGCTCGCAGGGGGCAGACTACGAGCAGTACTTC. Translated, it gives CASSSQGADYEQYF.

The chain carries TRBV2 and TRBJ1-1; TRBD1 is a possible D gene (6 bases). The CDR3 spans 15 residues. V dropped 5 bases and J dropped 0 bases, with 13 bases sitting between them. In germline, CDR1 is SNHLY, CDR2 FYNNEI. The CDR3 bases are TGTGCCAGCAGTTACGAGCAGGGGATGAACACTGAAGCTTTCTTT. It is translated as CASSYEQGMNTEAFF. Full variable domain (missing parts from reference TRBV2 and TRBJ1-1): EPEVTQTPSHQVTQMGQEVILRCVPISNHLYFYWYRQILGQKVEFLVSFYNNEISEKSEIFDDQFSVERPDGSNFTLKIRSTKLEDSAMYFCASSYEQGMNTEAFFGQGTRLTVV.

V is TRBV25-1 and J is TRBJ1-4; D may be TRBD1 (5 bases). The CDR3 length is 17 residues. Trimming stripped 0 bases from V and 0 bases from J, with 11 bases between. Germline CDR1 reads MGHDK; CDR2 reads SYGVNS. The CDR3 sequence: CASSEYGGTATNEKLFF. The DNA of the CDR3 is TGTGCCAGCAGTGAATACGGGGGGACTGCAACTAATGAAAAACTGTTTTTT.

The chain carries TRBV27 and TRBJ1-2; TRBD1 matches at 7 bases. The J segment lost 5 bases and the V segment lost 5 bases, leaving 8 bases of the junction unmatched. The CDR3 has 14 residues. Germline-derived CDR1 and CDR2 are MNHEY and SMNVEV (reference sequence). CDR3 nucleotides: TGTGCCAGCAGTATAAGGACAGGACTTTATGGCTACACCTTC. Protein product: CASSIRTGLYGYTF.

This sequence joins TRBV7-3 and TRBJ2-1, with 8 bases that match TRBD2. V lost 3 bases, J lost 4 bases, and 5 bases stayed unmatched. Germline CDR1 SGHTA, CDR2 FQGTGA. This CDR3 is 15 amino acids long. CDR3: CASSFGSSGYNEQFF. The CDR3 DNA sequence: TGTGCCAGCAGCTTTGGGTCTAGCGGGTACAATGAGCAGTTCTTC.

The rearrangement joins TRBV9 to TRBJ2-1, with 10 bases fitting TRBD2. Germline CDR1 and CDR2: SGDLS and YYNGEE. Unmatched junction bases numbered 8, after V lost 6 bases and J lost 2 bases. The CDR3 runs 16 residues. CDR3 residues: CASTAGLAGAYNEQFF. CDR3 DNA: TGTGCCAGCACCGCGGGGCTAGCGGGAGCCTACAATGAGCAGTTCTTC.

The chain couples TRBV7-6 to TRBJ2-2, with TRBD2 matching over 10 bases. The junction had 8 bases not matched to a gene; V was cut back by 5 bases and J by 5 bases. There are 16 residues in the CDR3. Germline loops: CDR1 SGHVS, CDR2 FNYEAQ. CDR3 loop: CASSLSGGASTGELFF. The CDR3 DNA sequence: TGTGCCAGCAGCCTCAGCGGGGGGGCGAGTACCGGGGAGCTGTTTTTT.

The chain combines TRBV7-8 with TRBJ2-7; weak D call: TRBD2 (6 bases). This CDR3 has 17 amino acids. Trimming took 4 bases from V and 1 from J, leaving 20 bases between them. Germline CDR1 and CDR2: SGHVS and FQNEAQ. The CDR3 protein is CASSYDASGRDSYEQYF. For the CDR3, the DNA is TGTGCCAGCAGCTATGACGCCTCGGGGCGGGATTCCTACGAGCAGTACTTC.